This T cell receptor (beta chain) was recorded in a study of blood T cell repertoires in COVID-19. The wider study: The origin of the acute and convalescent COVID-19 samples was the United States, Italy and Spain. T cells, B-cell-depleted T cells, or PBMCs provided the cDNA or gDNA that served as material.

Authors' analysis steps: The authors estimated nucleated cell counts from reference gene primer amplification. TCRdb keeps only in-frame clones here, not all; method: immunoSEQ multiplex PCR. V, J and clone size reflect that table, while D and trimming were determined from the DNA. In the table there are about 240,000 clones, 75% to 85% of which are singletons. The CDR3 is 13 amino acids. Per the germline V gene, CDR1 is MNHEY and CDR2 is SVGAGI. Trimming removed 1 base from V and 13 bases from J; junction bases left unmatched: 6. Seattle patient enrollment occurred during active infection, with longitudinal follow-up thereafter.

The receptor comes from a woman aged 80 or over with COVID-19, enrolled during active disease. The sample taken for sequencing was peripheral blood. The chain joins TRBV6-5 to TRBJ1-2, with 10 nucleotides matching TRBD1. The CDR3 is CASSYYDRGPSTF. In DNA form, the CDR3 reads TGTGCCAGCAGTTACTACGACAGGGGGCCCTCCACCTTC.